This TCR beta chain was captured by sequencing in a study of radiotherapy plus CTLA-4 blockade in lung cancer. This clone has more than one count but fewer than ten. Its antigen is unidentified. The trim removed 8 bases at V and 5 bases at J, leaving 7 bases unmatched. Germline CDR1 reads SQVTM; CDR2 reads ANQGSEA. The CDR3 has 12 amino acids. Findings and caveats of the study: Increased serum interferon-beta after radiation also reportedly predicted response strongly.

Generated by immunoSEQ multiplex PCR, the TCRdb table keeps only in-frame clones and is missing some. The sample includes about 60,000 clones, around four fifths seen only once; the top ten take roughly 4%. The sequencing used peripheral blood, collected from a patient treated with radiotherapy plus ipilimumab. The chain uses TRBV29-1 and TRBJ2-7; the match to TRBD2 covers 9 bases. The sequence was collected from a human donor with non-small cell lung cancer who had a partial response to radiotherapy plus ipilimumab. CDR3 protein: CSHSSGVDEQYF. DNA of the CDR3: TGCAGCCACTCTAGCGGGGTGGACGAGCAGTACTTC.